Below are 32 T cell receptor beta chains sequenced from a single sample in a study of T cell responses to AZD1222 COVID-19 vaccine. Repertoires were generated with immunoSEQ multiplex PCR, while TCRdb's copy carries only in-frame clones and drops some. The data show 140,000 or so clones, roughly 92% seen once. Sequenced here: peripheral blood, sampled on day 0 of AZD1222 vaccination. The receptor set was obtained from an adult in good health.

The chain employs TRBV21-1 and TRBJ2-2; TRBD1 is the table's D call and was not checked against the DNA. TRBV21-1 has pseudogene status. There are 16 residues in the CDR3. In DNA form, the CDR3 reads TGTGCCAGCAGCATTGACAGGGGTCCGAACACCGGGGAGCTGTTTTTT. Translated: CASSIDRGPNTGELFF.

The chain is built from TRBV2 and TRBJ2-7; 7 nucleotides agree with TRBD2. The CDR3 consists of 16 residues. Germline V gives CDR1 SNHLY, CDR2 FYNNEI. The junction had 16 bases not matched to a gene; V was cut back by 5 bases and J by 6 bases. The CDR3 coding sequence is TGTGCCAGCAGTACGGGGGGACCTTCTCTCGCATCCGAGCAGTACTTC. Translating it yields CASSTGGPSLASEQYF.

DNA for the CDR3: TGTGCCAGCGGGACAGGGAATGGGCAGCCCCAGCATTTT. Its translation is CASGTGNGQPQHF. This chain connects TRBV12-3 or TRBV12-4 to TRBJ1-5; the match to TRBD1 covers 9 bases. The V segment lost 8 bases and the J segment 7 bases; nucleotides outside the gene matches: 6. CDR3 size: 13 residues.

In this sample, this clone turned up once. This rearrangement joins TRBV2 to TRBJ2-4; 7 bases match TRBD2. Trimming took 7 bases from V and 9 from J; bases not matched to a gene: 15. From germline, CDR1 is SNHLY and CDR2 FYNNEI. The CDR3 runs to 15 residues. CDR3 sequence: CASILGGEPKGIQYF. The DNA of the CDR3 is TGTGCCAGCATTCTGGGGGGGGAGCCCAAGGGCATTCAGTACTTC.

The rearrangement uses TRBV28 and TRBJ1-6, with D perhaps matching TRBD1 (6 bases). There are 15 residues in the CDR3. Trimming took 1 base from V and 7 from J, leaving 11 bases between them. Germline lookup yields CDR1 MDHEN and CDR2 SYDVKM. DNA for the CDR3: TGTGCCAGCAGTTTATATGCAGGGGTCAATTCACCCCTCCACTTT. Translating gives CASSLYAGVNSPLHF.

The genes are TRBV5-1 and TRBJ1-3, with 9 bases matching TRBD1. Trimming at V came to 0 bases and at J to 3 bases, leaving 1 base not matched to a gene. There are 15 residues in the CDR3. In germline, CDR1 is SGHRS, CDR2 YFSETQ. This chain's CDR3 is CASSLGQGVGNTIYF. The CDR3 DNA sequence: TGCGCCAGCAGCTTGGGACAGGGGGTTGGAAACACCATATATTTT.

A few counts support this clone. The sample carries other DNA sequences with the same CDR3. The rearrangement joins TRBV5-1 to TRBJ1-4, with unresolved D. The CDR3 is 12 residues long. Germline-derived CDR1 and CDR2 are SGHRS and YFSETQ. Trimming stripped 0 bases from V and 6 bases from J, with 3 bases between. The CDR3 spells CASSLEDEKLFF. As DNA, the CDR3 is TGCGCCAGCAGCTTGGAGGATGAAAAACTGTTTTTT.

The V call is TRBV14, the J call TRBJ1-1; D might be TRBD1 (5 bases). The V gene's germline CDR1 is SGHDN and CDR2 FVKESK. V lost 3 bases, J lost 4 bases, and 21 bases lay in between. This CDR3 is built from 17 residues. The CDR3 protein is CASSQLTGADVFTEAFF. The CDR3 DNA reads as TGTGCCAGCAGCCAGTTAACAGGAGCTGACGTTTTCACTGAAGCTTTCTTT.

J is TRBJ2-5 and V is TRBV4-1; 9 bases are a match to TRBD1. The DNA end is more similar to TRBJ2-7, so the J call may be wrong. This CDR3 region has 16 residues. CDR1 is MGHRA, CDR2 YSYEKL, per germline. CDR3 loop: CASSQGYRGRPYEQYF. CDR3 DNA: TGCGCCAGCAGCCAAGGGTACAGGGGGCGACCCTACGAGCAGTACTTC.

This chain joins TRBV4-1 and TRBJ1-2, with no clear D. Looked up from germline, CDR1 is MGHRA and CDR2 is YSYEKL. Trimming took off 7 bases at V and 3 bases at J, with 18 bases between the two ends. The CDR3 totals 15 residues. In DNA, the CDR3 is TGCGCCAGCACACGAATCGGGCGGTCGGACTATGGCTACACCTTC. Translating gives CASTRIGRSDYGYTF.

The chain carries TRBV27 and TRBJ2-2; no reliable D call. Trimming stripped 5 bases from V and 8 bases from J, with 12 bases between. This CDR3 is 13 amino acids long. Per the germline V gene, CDR1 is MNHEY and CDR2 is SMNVEV (reference sequence). CDR3 loop: CASSTINSGELFF. The CDR3 region has the DNA TGTGCCAGCAGTACTATTAATTCAGGGGAGCTGTTTTTT.

The V and J genes are TRBV5-4 and TRBJ1-2; 9 nucleotides align to TRBD1. With V trimmed by 4 bases and J by 2 bases, 6 bases remained unmatched. The CDR3 extends over 15 amino acids. CDR1 is SGHNT and CDR2 is YYREEE in the germline V gene (reference sequence). CDR3 sequence (DNA): TGTGCCAGCAGCCCAGAAGGGACAGGGAACTATGGCTACACCTTC. Translation gives CASSPEGTGNYGYTF.

This chain joins TRBV6-1 and TRBJ2-1; the match to TRBD1 covers 9 bases. The CDR3 is 15 amino acids. Germline V gives CDR1 MNHNS, CDR2 SASEGT. J gave up 5 bases and V 2 bases, and 4 bases lay outside the gene matches. CDR3 sequence reads: CASSEPGTGNNEQFF. The CDR3 coding sequence is TGTGCCAGCAGTGAACCTGGGACAGGGAACAATGAGCAGTTCTTC.

V gene TRBV28 combines with J gene TRBJ2-7; 7 nucleotides match TRBD1. The CDR3 sequence is 15 residues long. The V segment lost 6 bases and the J segment 3 bases; nucleotides outside the gene matches: 11. Germline CDR1 and CDR2: MDHEN and SYDVKM. In DNA form, the CDR3 reads TGTGCCAGCAGCTCTACACGGGACAGATACTACGAGCAGTACTTC. It codes for CASSSTRDRYYEQYF.

In DNA, the CDR3 is TGTGCCAGCAGACCAAACTGGAGGGGGCGGAAGGTCGCTTTCTTT. Protein product: CASRPNWRGRKVAFF. The chain couples TRBV2 to TRBJ1-1; 7 bases map to TRBD1. The CDR3 is made up of 15 amino acids. The V segment lost 6 bases and the J segment 11 bases; nucleotides outside the gene matches: 18. Germline-derived CDR1 and CDR2 are SNHLY and FYNNEI.

This clone was recorded a few times. The gene calls are TRBV27 and TRBJ1-2; the D gene is possibly TRBD1 (5 bases). Between the trimmed V and J ends, which lost 5 bases and 7 bases, there was a span of 20 bases. The germline CDR1 and CDR2 sequences are MNHEY and SMNVEV (reference sequence). CDR3 length: 15 amino acids. CDR3 DNA: TGTGCCAGCAGTCCCTGGTGGGGGGAGGCTGGTGGCTACACCTTC. This encodes CASSPWWGEAGGYTF.

V usage is TRBV11-2 and J usage is TRBJ2-4, with TRBD1 matching 7 bases. The CDR3 extends over 17 amino acids. Germline CDR1 SGHAT, CDR2 FQNNGV. Losses at the gene ends were 6 bases for V and 0 bases for J; bases not matched to a gene: 11. The CDR3 DNA reads TGTGCCAGCAGGCACTTCAGGGGGAAACTAGCCAAAAACATTCAGTACTTC. As protein: CASRHFRGKLAKNIQYF.

CDR3: CASSAYNSVSGNTIYF. As DNA, the CDR3 is TGTGCCAGCAGCGCTTACAACAGTGTCTCTGGAAACACCATATATTTT. V is TRBV9 and J is TRBJ1-3, with no clear D. The CDR3 sequence is 16 residues long. V lost 3 bases and J 0 bases, leaving 13 bases between the germline ends. CDR1 is SGDLS and CDR2 is YYNGEE in the germline V gene.

This sequence joins TRBV7-5 and TRBJ2-7; the table's TRBD1 call for D was not verified on the DNA. TRBV7-5 is a known pseudogene. The CDR3 loop spans 18 amino acids. CDR3 in DNA: TGTGCCAGAAGCTTAGAGGCAGGGGGCTCGGCCGCAACCTACGAGCAGTACTTC. This gives the protein CARSLEAGGSAATYEQYF.

This sequence joins TRBV5-1 and TRBJ1-1; no clear D. The CDR3 loop spans 16 amino acids. Germline V lookup: CDR1 SGHRS, CDR2 YFSETQ. V was trimmed by 4 bases and J by 2 bases, leaving 18 bases between them. CDR3 sequence (DNA): TGCGCCAGCAGCCCCATCGCCCCGGGTATAAACACTGAAGCTTTCTTT. Its protein is CASSPIAPGINTEAFF.

A few counts support this clone. The chain recombines TRBV19 with TRBJ1-5, with 10 bases matching TRBD1. The junction had 11 bases not matched to a gene; V was cut back by 5 bases and J by 1 base. Per germline, CDR1 LNHDA and CDR2 SQIVND (reference sequence). The CDR3 sequence is 18 residues long. The CDR3 spells CASSARQGAGISNQPQHF. The DNA of the CDR3 is TGTGCCAGTAGTGCCAGACAGGGGGCGGGGATCAGCAATCAGCCCCAGCATTTT.

V and J are TRBV12-3 or TRBV12-4 and TRBJ2-1, with TRBD2 identical over 9 bases. The CDR3 has 13 residues. The junction had 6 bases not matched to a gene; V was cut back by 0 bases and J by 15 bases. The DNA for the CDR3 is TGTGCCAGCAGTTTAGCGCCTCTAGCGGGATCGTTCTTC. Residues: CASSLAPLAGSFF.

The chain links TRBV2 to TRBJ1-3; 7 bases line up with TRBD1. The CDR3 consists of 16 residues. Trimming cost V 4 bases and J 0 bases; bases outside gene matches: 6. The germline V gene encodes CDR1 SNHLY and CDR2 FYNNEI. CDR3 nucleotide sequence: TGTGCCAGCAGTGCCCAGACAGGGAACTCTGGAAACACCATATATTTT. Encoded protein: CASSAQTGNSGNTIYF.

This sequence joins TRBV28 and TRBJ1-6; no clear D gene. V lost 4 bases, J lost 5 bases, and 18 bases lay in between. Germline loops: CDR1 MDHEN, CDR2 SYDVKM. The CDR3 has 17 residues. CDR3 sequence: CASSSFSGLINNSPLHF. CDR3 in DNA: TGTGCCAGCAGTTCTTTCTCCGGATTGATTAATAATTCACCCCTCCACTTT.

This clone was seen a single time. J is TRBJ1-4 and V is TRBV2; D ambiguous. The V end was cut by 5 bases, the J end by 7 bases, with 14 bases between. This CDR3 region has 14 residues. In germline, CDR1 is SNHLY, CDR2 FYNNEI. The CDR3 loop is CASSSAEDGEKLFF. CDR3 DNA sequence: TGTGCCAGCAGTTCAGCCGAGGATGGTGAAAAACTGTTTTTT.

The chain carries TRBV9 and TRBJ1-2; D remains unclear. The V gene's germline CDR1 is SGDLS and CDR2 YYNGEE. V dropped 0 bases and J dropped 5 bases, with 8 bases sitting between them. The CDR3 is made up of 13 amino acids. For the CDR3, the DNA is TGTGCCAGCAGCGTAGGGAATGCATATGGCTACACCTTC. Amino acids: CASSVGNAYGYTF.

This clone came up a few times. The chain has TRBV11-3 and TRBJ2-2; weak D call: TRBD1 (6 bases). The CDR3 runs 16 residues. Germline CDR1 and CDR2: SGHNT and YENEEA. V was trimmed by 6 bases and J by 6 bases, leaving 20 bases between them. CDR3 coding DNA: TGTGCCAGCAGTTTCACAGGGTTAGGGGTCCCCGGGGAGCTGTTTTTT. Translating gives CASSFTGLGVPGELFF.

The gene calls are TRBV3-1 (or the pseudogene TRBV3-2) and TRBJ2-5; D is uncertain. Germline CDR1 LGHDT, CDR2 YNNKEL (reference sequence). The CDR3 consists of 13 residues. Trimming left V 4 bases short and J 1 base short, with 7 bases between. The CDR3 coding sequence is TGTGCCAGCAGCCCTGTCCCCCAAGAGACCCAGTACTTC. Translation gives CASSPVPQETQYF.

This chain connects TRBV4-1 to TRBJ2-4; 9 bases map to TRBD2. Germline CDR1 and CDR2: MGHRA and YSYEKL. Unmatched junction bases numbered 4, after V lost 3 bases and J lost 1 base. CDR3 length: 16 amino acids. The CDR3 DNA reads as TGCGCCAGCAGCCATTTAGCGGGAGTTGCCAAAAACATTCAGTACTTC. Its protein product is CASSHLAGVAKNIQYF.

This sequence joins TRBV27 and TRBJ1-5; D gene uncertain. The CDR3 loop spans 14 amino acids. Germline V gene data show CDR1 as MNHEY and CDR2 as SMNVEV (reference sequence). V was trimmed by 2 bases and J by 7 bases, leaving 12 bases between them. CDR3 in DNA: TGTGCCAGCAGTTTAAGGGATCCCCGCCAGCCCCAGCATTTT. It yields the protein CASSLRDPRQPQHF.

This clone was seen a handful of times. The V gene is TRBV9, the J gene TRBJ1-2; 7 bases fit TRBD1. V shed 0 bases, J shed 0 bases, and the junction held 2 bases outside the gene matches. CDR1 is SGDLS, CDR2 YYNGEE, per germline. The length of the CDR3 is 15 residues. The CDR3 reads CASSVGQGANYGYTF. The CDR3 bases are TGTGCCAGCAGCGTAGGACAGGGAGCTAACTATGGCTACACCTTC.

This clone has only a few counts. The V and J genes are TRBV13 and TRBJ2-7, with TRBD1 as a possible D gene (6 bases). V was shortened by 4 bases and J by 3 bases, with 13 bases between the two germline ends. The CDR3 consists of 14 residues. Per germline, CDR1 PRHDT and CDR2 FYEKMQ (reference sequence). The CDR3 sequence is CASSSRTANYEQYF. CDR3 nucleotides: TGTGCCAGCAGCTCTCGGACAGCGAACTACGAGCAGTACTTC.